This T cell receptor beta chain comes out of a study of regulatory T cells in long-lasting Graves disease (dated by TCRdb to 2020 to 2022). Study-level background: In the newly diagnosed Graves' disease group, patients had been taking antithyroid drugs for less than 3 months. A total of about 33 samples underwent TCR sequencing: approximately 13 from persistent and about 20 from newly diagnosed Graves' disease patients. The study was conducted in China and was registered as a clinical trial. Persistent Graves' disease patients were compared with newly diagnosed Graves' disease patients by peripheral blood TCR sequencing and RNA sequencing. What the authors observed across the whole study: Only peripheral blood was studied, because thyroid tissue, the primary lesion, was inaccessible. A larger number of public clonotypes was shared among persistent patients (approximately 2,500) than among newly diagnosed patients (over 850). Only the TCR beta chain was sequenced and analyzed. TRBV28, TRBJ1-2 and TRBJ2-5 were preferentially used in persistent disease, while TRBV20-1 and TRBJ2-1 were favored in newly diagnosed disease. The small sample size was acknowledged by the authors as a limitation that may reduce accuracy. Compared with newly diagnosed patients, persistent Graves' disease patients had lower TCR Shannon entropy and fewer highly expanded clones, which suggests clonal expansion.

Looking up the germline V gene (reference sequence) yields CDR1 DFQATT and CDR2 SNEGSKA. Germline trimming amounts to 4 bases on V and 3 bases on J, with 5 as the count of junction bases outside the gene matches. Inclusive of the bounding cysteine and phenylalanine, the CDR3 is 13 residues long. The kept DNA is CDR3 alone, 39 bases in frame from the first base. Comments on this clonotype: Its antigen is not yet known. Base qualities are missing; no much larger clone stands one base away.

The meaning of the sample's time point label: newly diagnosed GD, antithyroid drugs for less than 3 months. For both TCR sequencing and RNA sequencing, RNA was extracted from PBMCs in TRIzol. Graves' disease was diagnosed according to American Thyroid Association guidelines. Patients for the study were recruited at an endocrinology department in Xi'an, China. Each patient gave approximately 10 milliliters of peripheral blood, collected in an EDTA anticoagulant tube. Ficoll Paque Plus density gradient separation was used to isolate PBMCs, and no additional T cell sorting was done. An Agilent 2100 Bioanalyzer and agarose gel were used to check RNA quality, while a NanoDrop 2000 measured RNA concentration. The library was produced with multiplex PCR. Reads for this sample came from an Illumina HiSeq 4000. CDR3 regions were amplified by Arm-PCR with iRepertoire HTBI primers to construct TCR beta libraries. Before sequencing, the PCR products underwent gel purification. In the authors' own workflow: Across samples, 62 TRBV and 15 or so TRBJ segments were identified and used for gene usage analysis of CDR3 amino acid clonotypes. COPE and FqMerger were used to merge the filtered high-quality paired reads into contigs. BLAST was used to align contigs to IMGT TRBV, TRBD and TRBJ reference genes, with CDR3 defined following IMGT. Any clonotype with a frequency above 0.1% was counted as a highly expanded clone. Shannon entropy served as the measure of repertoire diversity, while the Gini coefficient captured V-J evenness. A clonotype found in more than one individual was treated as public. TCRdb handled the public reads itself, with Q25 trimming in fastp and clone calling in MiXCR, and kept productive beta chains. When rows share a CDR3 protein, they turn into one entry using the most common DNA and genes. Clone size and V and J calls follow TCRdb, not the original study. Present in this sample are some 500,000 distinct CDR3 sequences, about 14% of which were seen just once. The ten largest clones capture 10% of the sample.

Separately, the same data were catalogued under a study of T cells in Graves' hyperthyroidism and ophthalmopathy. From that second study: A patient counted as having stable Graves' hyperthyroidism if no progression to ophthalmopathy occurred over 18 months of follow-up. Hyperthyroidism patients were newly diagnosed, with disease duration under 2 months, and aged 18 to 65 years. Exclusion was applied to patients with uncontrolled infections, other autoimmune diseases, pregnancy or lactation. Clinical symptoms, serum thyroxine and TRAb, thyroid ultrasound, and orbital computed tomography formed the basis for the diagnoses. The first round of RT-PCR for the TCR CDR3 was performed with the HTBI primer set and the Qiagen OneStep RT-PCR kit. Most expanded thyroid clonotypes (frequency above 0.001) were also detected in blood, suggesting blood repertoires may reflect thyroid immune responses. In cross-validation, a model built on a 13 V-J signature told ophthalmopathy apart from stable hyperthyroidism with just under 90% sensitivity and about 81% specificity, and in testing the same model reached 80%/75%. During validation, the model predicted progression to ophthalmopathy a median of around 7 months ahead of onset, with just under 71% sensitivity and less than 85% specificity. TCR V-J signatures able to tell the groups apart were searched for in a discovery cohort of 100 patients, of whom under 45 had Graves' ophthalmopathy and around 56 had stable Graves' hyperthyroidism. Prospective prediction of ophthalmopathy was tested in an independent validation cohort consisting of roughly 19 hyperthyroidism patients and some 16 patients who later progressed to ophthalmopathy. The approximately 100 discovery patients were randomly divided into training and test sets at a 7:3 ratio. The study also compared thyroid tissue and blood T-cell repertoires from five or six Graves' hyperthyroidism patients. Following sampling, methimazole starting at 30 mg daily was given to hyperthyroidism patients, and high-dose intravenous methylprednisolone was given to ophthalmopathy patients. Libraries were constructed in a second round of multiplex PCR, after which size selection and purification were performed. The libraries were sequenced on an Illumina HiSeq2000 using paired-end 100 bp reads. Raw data were processed with SOAPnuke, discarding reads with adapters, uncalled bases, mean Phred below 15, or no exact constant-primer or identifier match. COPE v1.2.5 was used to merge the high-quality paired reads, and each unique nucleotide sequence was defined as a clonotype. MiTCR v1.1 was used to align the clonotypes against IMGT TRBV, TRBD and TRBJ reference segments. The analysis included only V-J combinations with a frequency above 0.0001, which together covered around 99% of the repertoires. A TCS score was defined as the ratio of F50 (clonal expansion) to E x V (chaos), with BLOSUM62-based TCRdist applied between CDR3 peptides within each V-J. Welch's t-statistics and random forest reduced fewer than 600 V-J features to 13, which were used in a naive Bayes classifier (R e1071). Sample size was not statistically predetermined, and investigators were not blinded to group allocation. TCR Vbeta CDR3 sequencing of 135 peripheral blood samples (approximately 44 ophthalmopathy, some 75 hyperthyroidism and approximately 17 progressor patients) is reported in the paper.

This TCR came from a man in his thirties or forties with Graves disease. Donor details come from another sample of the same person, matched by shared clones. The sequence links TRBV20-1 to TRBJ1-1; 7 central bases correspond to TRBD1. The sequencing here drew on peripheral blood mononuclear cells (PBMCs), taken at new diagnosis, from a patient treated with antithyroid drugs. At the DNA level, the sequence is TGCAGTGCTAATCGGGACAGATACACTGAAGCTTTCTTT. This encodes CSANRDRYTEAFF.